Detailed here is one T cell receptor beta chain. Antigen specificity is unknown. V lost 2 bases and J lost 3, with 14 bases in between. CDR1 is SGHAT, CDR2 FQNNGV, per germline. The CDR3 is 16 amino acids. These data originate in a study of identical twins. After template switching added a universal primer site, the resulting cDNA carried unique molecular identifiers. One entry per CDR3 protein, called by TCRdb with MiXCR from the 5' RACE reads. The sample has about 480,000 distinct CDR3 sequences, 13% to 15% seen once. The study's findings and limits: Beta out-of-frame sequences displayed a weaker excess of sharing between twins. Twin-shared out-of-frame alpha sequences were enriched for low generation probability. Memory repertoires showed no such pattern, whereas abundant cord blood beta clonotypes carried fewer insertions.

These data were also reused for a study on yellow fever vaccine responses in identical twins.

The material sequenced was CD4+ T cells sorted from blood. J is TRBJ2-1 and V is TRBV11-2; D gene ambiguous. This TCR came from a woman between 18 and 29 years old in good health. For the CDR3, the DNA is TGTGCCAGCAGCTTAAGCCTCGCTCTCTACTACAATGAGCAGTTCTTC. It specifies CASSLSLALYYNEQFF.